The T cell receptor (beta chain) under discussion was sequenced for a study of blood T cell repertoires in COVID-19. Turning to the study itself: Acute and convalescent COVID-19 specimens originated in the United States, Italy and Spain.

This clone was detected only once. This CDR3 has 18 residues. Germline lookup yields CDR1 LNHNV and CDR2 YYDKDF (reference sequence). V shed 0 bases, J shed 0 bases, and the junction held 6 bases outside the gene matches. In the original analysis: Amplifying reference gene primers gave estimates of nucleated cell counts. Assay: immunoSEQ multiplex PCR; the TCRdb copy retains only in-frame clones and omits some. Clone size and V and J calls were adopted from that table, with D and trimming inferred from the DNA. The sample contains roughly 70,000 clones, over 75% of which appear only once. What was sequenced was peripheral blood. This rearrangement joins TRBV15 to TRBJ2-3; 10 bases agree with TRBD1. The receptor comes from a human donor in a cohort sampled during active COVID-19. The CDR3 is CATSRERTGGISTDTQYF. CDR3 sequence (DNA): TGTGCCACCAGCAGAGAACGGACAGGGGGAATTAGCACAGATACGCAGTATTTT.